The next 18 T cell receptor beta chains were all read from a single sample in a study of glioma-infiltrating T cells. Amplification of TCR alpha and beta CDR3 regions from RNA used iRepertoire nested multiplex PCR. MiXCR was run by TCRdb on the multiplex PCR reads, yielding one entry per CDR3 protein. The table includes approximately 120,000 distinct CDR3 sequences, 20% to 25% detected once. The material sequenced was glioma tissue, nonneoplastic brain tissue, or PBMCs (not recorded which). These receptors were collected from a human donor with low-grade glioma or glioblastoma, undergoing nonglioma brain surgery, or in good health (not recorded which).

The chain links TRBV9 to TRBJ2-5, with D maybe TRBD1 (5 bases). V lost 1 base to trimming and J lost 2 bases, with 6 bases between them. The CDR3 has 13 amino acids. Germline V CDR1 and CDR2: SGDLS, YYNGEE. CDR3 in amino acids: CASSVQGQETQYF. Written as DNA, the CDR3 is TGTGCCAGCAGCGTACAGGGTCAAGAGACCCAGTACTTC.

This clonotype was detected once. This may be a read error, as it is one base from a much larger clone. The DNA of the CDR3 is TGTGCCAGCAGTTCGGGACTCACTAAACAGAAGTTCTTC. It codes for CASSSGLTKQKFF. The chain is built from TRBV6-2 or TRBV6-3 and TRBJ2-1; D is possibly TRBD2 (6 bases). There are 13 residues in the CDR3. Germline loops: CDR1 MNHEY, CDR2 SVGEGT. The V and J ends lost 4 bases and 14 bases respectively, with 18 bases between them.

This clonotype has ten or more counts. In DNA form, the CDR3 reads TGTGCCAGCAGCTTTAGCAATCAGCCCCAGCATTTT. As protein: CASSFSNQPQHF. This sequence joins TRBV7-2 and TRBJ1-5, with no clear D. This CDR3 contains 12 residues. The V end lost 3 bases, the J end lost 0 bases, and 0 bases lay between the germline ends. CDR1 and CDR2 (germline): SGHTA, FQGNSA.

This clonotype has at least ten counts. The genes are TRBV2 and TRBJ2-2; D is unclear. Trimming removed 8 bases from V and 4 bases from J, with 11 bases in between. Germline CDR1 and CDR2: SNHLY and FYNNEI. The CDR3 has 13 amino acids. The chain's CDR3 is CASLEGGTGELFF. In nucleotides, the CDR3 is TGTGCCAGCCTGGAAGGTGGCACCGGGGAGCTGTTTTTT. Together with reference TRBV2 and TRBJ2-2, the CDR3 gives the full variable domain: EPEVTQTPSHQVTQMGQEVILRCVPISNHLYFYWYRQILGQKVEFLVSFYNNEISEKSEIFDDQFSVERPDGSNFTLKIRSTKLEDSAMYFCASLEGGTGELFFGEGSRLTVL.

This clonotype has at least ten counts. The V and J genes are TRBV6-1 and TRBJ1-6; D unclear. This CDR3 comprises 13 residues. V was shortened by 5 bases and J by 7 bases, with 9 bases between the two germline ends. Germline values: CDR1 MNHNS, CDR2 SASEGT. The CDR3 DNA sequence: TGTGCCAGCAGTCCCGACCCCAATTCACCCCTCCACTTT. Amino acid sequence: CASSPDPNSPLHF.

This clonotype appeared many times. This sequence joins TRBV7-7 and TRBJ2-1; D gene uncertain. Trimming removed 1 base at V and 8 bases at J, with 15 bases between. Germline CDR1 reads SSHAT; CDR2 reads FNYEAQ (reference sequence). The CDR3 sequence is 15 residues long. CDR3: CASSLGLEDGYEQFF. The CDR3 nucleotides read TGTGCCAGCAGCTTAGGGCTAGAAGATGGCTATGAGCAGTTCTTC.

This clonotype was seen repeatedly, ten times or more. The CDR3 loop reads CASSQPDRGEGYTF. DNA of the CDR3: TGCGCCAGCAGCCAACCGGACAGGGGTGAAGGCTACACCTTC. V and J are TRBV4-1 and TRBJ1-2; 9 bases match TRBD1. V trimming: 2 bases; J trimming: 8 bases; junction bases outside the gene matches: 6. Germline CDR1 MGHRA, CDR2 YSYEKL. This CDR3 is built from 14 residues.

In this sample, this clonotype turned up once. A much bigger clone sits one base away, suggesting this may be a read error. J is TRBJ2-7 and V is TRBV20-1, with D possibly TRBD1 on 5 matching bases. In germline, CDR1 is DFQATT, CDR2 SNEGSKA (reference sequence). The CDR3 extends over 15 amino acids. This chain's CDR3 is CSASFPGPHSYERYF. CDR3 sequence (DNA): TGCAGTGCTAGTTTCCCAGGGCCTCATTCCTACGAGCGGTACTTC.

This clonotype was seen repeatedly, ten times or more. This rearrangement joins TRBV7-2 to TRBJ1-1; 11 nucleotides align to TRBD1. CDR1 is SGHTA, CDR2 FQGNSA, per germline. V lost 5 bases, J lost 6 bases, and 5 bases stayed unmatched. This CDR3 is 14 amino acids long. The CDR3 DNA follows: TGTGCCAGCAGCCAAGGACAGGGGGCTTCTGAAGCTTTCTTT. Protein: CASSQGQGASEAFF.

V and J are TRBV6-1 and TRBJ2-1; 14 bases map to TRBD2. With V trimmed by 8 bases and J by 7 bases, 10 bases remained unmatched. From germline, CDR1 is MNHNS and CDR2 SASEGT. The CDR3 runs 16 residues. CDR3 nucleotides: TGTGCCAGCCGCTCCGGGACTAGCGGGAGTTTGAATGAGCAGTTCTTC. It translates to CASRSGTSGSLNEQFF.

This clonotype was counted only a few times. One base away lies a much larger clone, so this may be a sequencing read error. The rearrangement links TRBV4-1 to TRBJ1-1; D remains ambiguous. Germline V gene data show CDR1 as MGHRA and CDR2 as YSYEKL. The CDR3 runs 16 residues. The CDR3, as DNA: TGCGCCAGCATCCAAGGAATCATCAAGGGCGGGACTGAAGCTTTCTTT. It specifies CASIQGIIKGGTEAFF.

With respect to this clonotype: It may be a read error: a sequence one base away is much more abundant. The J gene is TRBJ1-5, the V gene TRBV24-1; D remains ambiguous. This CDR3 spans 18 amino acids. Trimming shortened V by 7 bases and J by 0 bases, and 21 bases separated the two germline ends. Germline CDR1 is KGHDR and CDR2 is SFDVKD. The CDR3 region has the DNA TGTGCCACCAGGGTCCCCCAGTCGGCTCCCCATAGCAATCAGCCCCAGCATTTT. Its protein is CATRVPQSAPHSNQPQHF.

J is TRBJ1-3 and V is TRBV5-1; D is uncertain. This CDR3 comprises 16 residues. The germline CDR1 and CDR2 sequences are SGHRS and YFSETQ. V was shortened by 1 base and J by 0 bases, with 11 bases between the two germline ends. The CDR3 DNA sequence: TGCGCCAGCAGCTTGCTGGGCACGGACTCTGGAAACACCATATATTTT. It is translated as CASSLLGTDSGNTIYF.

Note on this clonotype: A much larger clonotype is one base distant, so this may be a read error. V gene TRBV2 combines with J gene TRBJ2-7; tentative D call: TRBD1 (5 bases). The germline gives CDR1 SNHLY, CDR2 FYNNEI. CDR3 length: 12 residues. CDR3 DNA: TGTGCCAGAAGTGGACAACAATACGAGCAGTACTTC. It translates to CARSGQQYEQYF.

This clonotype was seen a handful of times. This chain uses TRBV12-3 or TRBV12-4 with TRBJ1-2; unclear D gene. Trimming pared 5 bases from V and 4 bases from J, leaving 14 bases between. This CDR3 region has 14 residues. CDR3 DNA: TGTGCCAGCAGTCCTACCGACACTGGCTATGGCTACACCTTC. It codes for CASSPTDTGYGYTF.

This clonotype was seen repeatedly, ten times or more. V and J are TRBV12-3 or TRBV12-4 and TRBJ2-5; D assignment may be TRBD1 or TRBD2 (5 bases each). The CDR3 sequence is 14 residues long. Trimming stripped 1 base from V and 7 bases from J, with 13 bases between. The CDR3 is CASSLDGTGATQYF. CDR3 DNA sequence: TGTGCCAGCAGTTTAGACGGCACCGGGGCGACCCAGTACTTC.

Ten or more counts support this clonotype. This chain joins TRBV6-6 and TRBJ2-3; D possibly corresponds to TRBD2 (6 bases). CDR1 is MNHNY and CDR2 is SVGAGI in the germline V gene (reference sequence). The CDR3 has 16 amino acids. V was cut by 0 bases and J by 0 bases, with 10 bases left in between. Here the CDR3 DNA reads TGTGCCAGCAGTTACTCCGGGCGGGAAAGCACAGATACGCAGTATTTT. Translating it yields CASSYSGRESTDTQYF.

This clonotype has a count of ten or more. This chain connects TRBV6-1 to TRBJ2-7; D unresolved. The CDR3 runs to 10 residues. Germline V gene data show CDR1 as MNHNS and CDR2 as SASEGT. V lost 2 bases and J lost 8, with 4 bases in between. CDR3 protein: CASSEKKQYF. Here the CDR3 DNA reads TGTGCCAGCAGTGAAAAGAAGCAGTACTTC.